These 12 T cell receptor beta chains share one sample of origin, sequenced in a study of technical replicates of blood from a handful of donors. Method: immunoSEQ multiplex PCR; TCRdb's copy keeps in-frame clones and lacks some. The table has more than 90,000 clones, roughly 95% seen once. The sequenced material came from T cells isolated from PBMCs. The origin of the receptors is a human donor in good health.

This clone came up a few times. The J gene is TRBJ1-1, the V gene TRBV25-1, with 7 positions matching TRBD1. V trimming: 6 bases; J trimming: 11 bases; junction bases outside the gene matches: 9. Germline-derived CDR1 and CDR2 are MGHDK and SYGVNS. The CDR3 has 12 residues. Written as DNA, the CDR3 is TGTGCCAGCAGCGTACAGGGGATTGGGGCTTTCTTT. It translates to CASSVQGIGAFF.

V usage is TRBV5-1 and J usage is TRBJ2-1, with 10 positions matching TRBD1. The V gene end was trimmed by 7 bases and the J gene end by 7 bases; junction bases not matched to a gene: 2. CDR3 length equals 12 residues. Germline V lookup: CDR1 SGHRS, CDR2 YFSETQ. Written as DNA, the CDR3 is TGCGCCAGCCGACAGGGGGCGAATGAGCAGTTCTTC. Translated: CASRQGANEQFF.

The CDR3 reads CASRKPGHNNSPLHF. The CDR3 nucleotides read TGTGCCAGCAGGAAACCGGGACACAATAATTCACCCCTCCACTTT. The chain joins TRBV11-2 to TRBJ1-6, with a weak D call TRBD1 (6 bases). Germline lookup yields CDR1 SGHAT and CDR2 FQNNGV. V gave up 6 bases and J gave up 5 bases, with 14 bases separating them. The CDR3 is 15 residues long.

This clone was seen only once. The CDR3 is CASSVERGLQETQYF. The DNA for the CDR3 is TGTGCCAGCAGCGTAGAGCGGGGCCTCCAAGAGACCCAGTACTTC. This chain links TRBV9 with TRBJ2-5; 7 bases agree with TRBD2. The J segment lost 1 base and the V segment lost 0 bases, leaving 3 bases of the junction unmatched. The CDR3 spans 15 residues. Germline CDR1 reads SGDLS; CDR2 reads YYNGEE.

The chain uses TRBV5-4 and TRBJ2-2, with D possibly TRBD1 on 5 matching bases. V was cut by 4 bases and J by 3 bases, with 10 bases left in between. CDR1 is SGHNT, CDR2 YYREEE, per germline (reference sequence). This CDR3 has 14 residues. Here the CDR3 DNA reads TGTGCCAGCAGCCTCCAGGGATACACCGGGGAGCTGTTTTTT. Its translation: CASSLQGYTGELFF.

The V and J genes are TRBV15 and TRBJ1-1; 7 positions match TRBD1. The V gene end was trimmed by 6 bases and the J gene end by 4 bases; junction bases not matched to a gene: 8. The germline gives CDR1 LNHNV, CDR2 YYDKDF (reference sequence). The CDR3 sequence is 14 residues long. CDR3 residues: CATRVKSGGTEAFF. The CDR3 DNA follows: TGTGCCACCAGAGTCAAATCAGGGGGCACTGAAGCTTTCTTT.

This chain joins TRBV5-1 and TRBJ2-5; 9 nucleotides line up with TRBD1. Germline V gene data show CDR1 as SGHRS and CDR2 as YFSETQ. The ends lost 6 bases at V and 7 bases at J; junction bases unmatched: 7. The CDR3 loop spans 13 amino acids. The CDR3 DNA follows: TGCGCCAGCAAGGGACAGGGATCTTTGACCCAGTACTTC. Residues: CASKGQGSLTQYF. The whole variable domain, filled in from reference TRBV5-1 and TRBJ2-5, reads KAGVTQTPRYLIKTRGQQVTLSCSPISGHRSVSWYQQTPGQGLQFLFEYFSETQRNKGNFPGRFSGRQFSNSRSEMNVSTLELGDSALYLCASKGQGSLTQYFGPGTRLLVL.

V usage is TRBV4-1 and J usage is TRBJ2-1; D not certain. V was cut by 1 base and J by 3 bases, with 16 bases left in between. The CDR3 totals 17 residues. Germline V gene data show CDR1 as MGHRA and CDR2 as YSYEKL. The CDR3 DNA is TGCGCCAGCAGCCAAGTCCATGGAGACTCGAGCTACAATGAGCAGTTCTTC. As protein: CASSQVHGDSSYNEQFF.

The chain has TRBV6-5 and TRBJ1-1; no clear D. This CDR3 region has 13 residues. V was shortened by 2 bases and J by 1 base, with 5 bases between the two germline ends. Germline V gene sequence: CDR1 MNHEY, CDR2 SVGAGI. The CDR3 DNA follows: TGTGCCAGCAGTTACGGGCAGAACACTGAAGCTTTCTTT. It specifies CASSYGQNTEAFF.

This clone was counted once. The gene calls are TRBV12-5 and TRBJ2-5; possibly TRBD2 for D (5 bases). Germline V gene data show CDR1 as LGHNT and CDR2 as FRNRAP. This CDR3 is built from 16 residues. Trimming shortened V by 2 bases and J by 0 bases, and 13 bases separated the two germline ends. CDR3 sequence reads: CASGLNLARYQETQYF. The CDR3 DNA sequence: TGTGCTAGTGGTTTGAATCTAGCACGGTACCAAGAGACCCAGTACTTC. Full variable domain (outside the CDR3, taken from reference TRBV12-5 and TRBJ2-5): DARVTQTPRHKVTEMGQEVTMRCQPILGHNTVFWYRQTMMQGLELLAYFRNRAPLDDSGMPKDRFSAEMPDATLATLKIQPSEPRDSAVYFCASGLNLARYQETQYFGPGTRLLVL.

This clone occurred once. The genes are TRBV7-6 and TRBJ1-4; 8 bases agree with TRBD1. This CDR3 has 16 residues. CDR1 and CDR2 from the germline V gene are SGHVS and FNYEAQ. Losses at the gene ends were 2 bases for V and 5 bases for J; bases not matched to a gene: 7. This CDR3 is CASSLYGTGPNEKLFF. For the CDR3, the DNA is TGTGCCAGCAGCTTATACGGGACAGGACCGAATGAAAAACTGTTTTTT.

V gene TRBV28 combines with J gene TRBJ1-1; D not resolved. Germline V CDR1 and CDR2: MDHEN, SYDVKM. With 3 bases removed from V and 5 bases from J, the gap between germline ends came to 10 bases. The CDR3 spans 13 residues. The CDR3 DNA reads as TGTGCCAGCAGTTTCTCCGGTGAGACTGAAGCTTTCTTT. Translating gives CASSFSGETEAFF. Together with reference TRBV28 and TRBJ1-1, the CDR3 gives the full variable domain: DVKVTQSSRYLVKRTGEKVFLECVQDMDHENMFWYRQDPGLGLRLIYFSYDVKMKEKGDIPEGYSVSREKKERFSLILESASTNQTSMYLCASSFSGETEAFFGQGTRLTVV.